This entry describes one TCR beta chain. Its antigen is still unknown. Primers: 60 Vbeta forward and 13 Jbeta reverse. Profiling relied on immunoSEQ multiplex PCR, and the TCRdb table lists in-frame clones only, not all of them. The table has 210,000 or so clones, roughly 85% seen once; the top ten hold 1.5% to 2%. This specimen comes from a study of cytomegalovirus exposure and HLA in healthy donors. Points from the study as a whole: In an earlier analysis, about 87% or about 30%: the productive usage of most TCR beta V segments. A later examination showed that TCR association rates differed by HLA locus, with DRB1 most and HLA-C fewest.

Sample: PBMCs. The sequence was collected from a man between 18 and 35 years old in good health and CMV-seronegative.

CDR3 sequence: CASSPGGQGRKETQYF. DNA for the CDR3: TGTGCCAGCAGCCCGGGGGGTCAGGGACGGAAAGAGACCCAGTACTTC. V is TRBV7-9 and J is TRBJ2-5; 7 bases agree with TRBD2. Germline lookup yields CDR1 SEHNR and CDR2 FQNEAQ (reference sequence). This CDR3 region has 16 residues. Losses at the gene ends were 5 bases for V and 3 bases for J; bases not matched to a gene: 12.